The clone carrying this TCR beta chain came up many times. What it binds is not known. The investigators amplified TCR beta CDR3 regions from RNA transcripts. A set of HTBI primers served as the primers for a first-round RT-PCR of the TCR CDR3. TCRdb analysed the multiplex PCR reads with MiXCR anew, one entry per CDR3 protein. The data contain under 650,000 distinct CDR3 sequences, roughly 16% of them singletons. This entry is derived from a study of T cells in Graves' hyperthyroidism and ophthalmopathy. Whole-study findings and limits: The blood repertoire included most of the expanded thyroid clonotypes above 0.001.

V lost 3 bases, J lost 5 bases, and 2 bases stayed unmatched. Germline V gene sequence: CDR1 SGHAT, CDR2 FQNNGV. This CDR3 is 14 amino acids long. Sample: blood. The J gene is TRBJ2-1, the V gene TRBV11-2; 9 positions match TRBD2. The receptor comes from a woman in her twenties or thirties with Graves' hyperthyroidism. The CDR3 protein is CASSFAGGHNEQFF. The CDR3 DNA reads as TGTGCCAGCAGCTTTGCGGGGGGGCACAATGAGCAGTTCTTC.